This T cell receptor (beta chain) was sequenced for a study of CD8 T cells in Susac syndrome. Study-level information: When their blood was taken, the Susac syndrome patients had either not yet had any therapy, were taking corticosteroids, or were taking intravenous immunoglobulin alone. Study results and caveats: The authors acknowledged that their TCR sequencing and HLA analysis involved a relatively small number of individuals.

CDR1 and CDR2 from the germline V gene are SGHNT and YYREEE (reference sequence). This CDR3 contains 15 residues. V lost 4 bases to trimming and J lost 3 bases; unmatched junction nucleotides: 6. In the case of this clonotype: Its antigen remains unknown.

Negative isolation was used for CD8+ and CD4+ T cells, and FACS enrichment was applied to TEMRA cells. RNA totalling roughly 0.45 to 1 ug underwent reverse transcription with random hexamers. One entry per CDR3 protein results from TCRdb running MiXCR on the immunoSEQ multiplex PCR reads. In the table there are some 120,000 distinct CDR3 sequences, just under 95% of which are singletons. This clonotype was obtained from a human donor with Susac syndrome. The sequenced material came from CD8+ T cells from PBMCs. J is TRBJ1-2 and V is TRBV5-4; 10 bases map to TRBD1. Written as DNA, the CDR3 is TGTGCCAGCAGCCATCCGACAGGGGGCTACTATGGCTACACCTTC. As protein: CASSHPTGGYYGYTF. Together with reference TRBV5-4 and TRBJ1-2, the CDR3 gives the full variable domain: ETGVTQSPTHLIKTRGQQVTLRCSSQSGHNTVSWYQQALGQGPQFIFQYYREEENGRGNFPPRFSGLQFPNYSSELNVNALELDDSALYLCASSHPTGGYYGYTFGSGTRLTVV.